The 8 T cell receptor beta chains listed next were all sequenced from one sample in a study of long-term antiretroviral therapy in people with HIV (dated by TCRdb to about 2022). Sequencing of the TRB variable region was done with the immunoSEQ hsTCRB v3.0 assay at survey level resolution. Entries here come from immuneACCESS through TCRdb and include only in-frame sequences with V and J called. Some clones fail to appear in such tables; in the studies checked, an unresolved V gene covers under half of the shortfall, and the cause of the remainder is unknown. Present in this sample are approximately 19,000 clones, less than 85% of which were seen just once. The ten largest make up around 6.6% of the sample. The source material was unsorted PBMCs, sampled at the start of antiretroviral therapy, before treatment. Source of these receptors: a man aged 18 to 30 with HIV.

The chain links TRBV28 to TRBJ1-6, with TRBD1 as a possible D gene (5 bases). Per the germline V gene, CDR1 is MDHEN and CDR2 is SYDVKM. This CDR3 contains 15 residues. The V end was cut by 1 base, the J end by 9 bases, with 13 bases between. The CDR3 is CASSLSQEGFSPLHF. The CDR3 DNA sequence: TGTGCCAGCAGTTTATCACAAGAGGGGTTTTCACCCCTCCACTTT.

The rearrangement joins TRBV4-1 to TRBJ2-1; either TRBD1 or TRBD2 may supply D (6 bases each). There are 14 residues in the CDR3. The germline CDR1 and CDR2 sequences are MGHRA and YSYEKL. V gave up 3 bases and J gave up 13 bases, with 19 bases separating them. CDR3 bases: TGCGCCAGCAGCCAGACCCTACACAGGGCGGGACAGTTCTTC. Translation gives CASSQTLHRAGQFF.

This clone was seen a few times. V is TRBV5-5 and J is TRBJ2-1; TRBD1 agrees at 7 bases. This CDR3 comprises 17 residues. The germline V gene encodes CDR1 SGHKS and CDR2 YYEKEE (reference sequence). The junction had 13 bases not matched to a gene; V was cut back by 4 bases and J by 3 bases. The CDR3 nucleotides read TGTGCCAGCAGCACCGGACAGGTTGGATCCATCTACAATGAGCAGTTCTTC. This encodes CASSTGQVGSIYNEQFF. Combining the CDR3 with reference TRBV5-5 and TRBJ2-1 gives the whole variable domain DAGVTQSPTHLIKTRGQQVTLRCSPISGHKSVSWYQQVLGQGPQFIFQYYEKEERGRGNFPDRFSARQFPNYSSELNVNALLLGDSALYLCASSTGQVGSIYNEQFFGPGTRLTVL.

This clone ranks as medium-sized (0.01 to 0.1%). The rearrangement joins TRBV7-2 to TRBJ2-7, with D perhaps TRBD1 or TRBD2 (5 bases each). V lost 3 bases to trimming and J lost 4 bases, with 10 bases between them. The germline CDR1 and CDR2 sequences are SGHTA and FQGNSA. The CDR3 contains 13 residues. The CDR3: CASSFGTGYEQYF. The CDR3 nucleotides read TGTGCCAGCAGCTTTGGGACCGGGTACGAGCAGTACTTC.

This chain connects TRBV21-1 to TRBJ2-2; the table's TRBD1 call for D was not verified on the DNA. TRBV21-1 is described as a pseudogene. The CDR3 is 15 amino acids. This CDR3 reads CASSSGQGDTGELFF. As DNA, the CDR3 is TGTGCCAGCAGCTCCGGACAGGGAGACACCGGGGAGCTGTTTTTT.

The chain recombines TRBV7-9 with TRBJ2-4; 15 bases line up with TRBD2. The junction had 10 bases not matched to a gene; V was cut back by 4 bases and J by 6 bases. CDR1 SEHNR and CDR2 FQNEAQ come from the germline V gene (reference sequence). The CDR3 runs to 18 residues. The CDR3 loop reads CASSSRTSGRVAGNIQYF. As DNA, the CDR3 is TGTGCCAGCAGCTCCAGGACTAGCGGGAGGGTTGCGGGAAACATTCAGTACTTC.

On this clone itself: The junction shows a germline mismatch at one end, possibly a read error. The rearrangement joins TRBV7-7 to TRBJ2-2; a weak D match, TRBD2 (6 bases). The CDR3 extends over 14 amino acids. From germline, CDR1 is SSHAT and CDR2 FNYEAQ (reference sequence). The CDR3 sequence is CASSLLRGNGELFF. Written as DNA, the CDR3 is TGTGCTAGCAGCTTATTACGCGGGAACGGGGAGCTGTTTTTT.

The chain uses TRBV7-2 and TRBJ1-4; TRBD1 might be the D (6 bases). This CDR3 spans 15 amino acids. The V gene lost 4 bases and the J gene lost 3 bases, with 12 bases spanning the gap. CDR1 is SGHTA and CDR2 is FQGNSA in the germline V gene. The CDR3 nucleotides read TGTGCCAGCAGCTCGCGGGACAACGCTAATGAAAAACTGTTTTTT. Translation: CASSSRDNANEKLFF.